This TCR beta chain was recorded in a study of identical twins. This clonotype was observed a few times. A single record per CDR3 protein comes from TCRdb applying MiXCR to the 5' RACE reads. The sample has about 660,000 distinct CDR3 sequences, about 9.4% seen once. Germline loops: CDR1 SGHAT, CDR2 FQNNGV. The trim removed 5 bases at V and 6 bases at J, leaving 10 bases unmatched. The CDR3 runs to 15 residues. The same sample was also used in a study of yellow fever vaccine responses in identical twins.

The chain has TRBV11-2 and TRBJ2-4; TRBD1 matches 7 bases. Source material: PBMCs. The sequence was collected from a woman in her late teens or twenties in good health. DNA for the CDR3: TGTGCCAGCAGCCCTCCCGGGACAGTCGGAAACATTCAGTACTTC. Translating it yields CASSPPGTVGNIQYF.